This TCR beta chain originates from a study of shared clonotypes between healthy human individuals. Study in general: Plates per donor: three CD4 naive, three CD4 memory, two CD8 naive, one CD8 memory.

Study-level results: Clonotype sharing across donors was expected to vary with sequencing depth. The researchers took only blood, and tissue repertoires probably look different.

The CDR3 has 14 amino acids. V was shortened by 0 bases and J by 3 bases, with 10 bases between the two germline ends. Germline V gene lookup returns CDR1 SGHKS and CDR2 YYEKEE (reference sequence). A word on this clone: Its target is not known.

Assay: immunoSEQ multiplex PCR; the TCRdb copy retains only in-frame clones and omits some. The sample shows some 1.4 million clones, roughly 96% of them seen only once. The source material was naive CD4+ T cells sorted from blood. Subset in this sample: CD45RA+ positively selected. This clonotype was sampled from a man aged 25-40 years in good health. The chain uses TRBV5-5 and TRBJ2-7; no clear D. CDR3 DNA: TGTGCCAGCAGCTTGGCCGTGTCCGACTACGAGCAGTACTTC. Translating it yields CASSLAVSDYEQYF.